The 21 T cell receptor beta chains listed next were all sequenced from one sample in a study of control samples from healthy donors and cancer patients (TCRdb year 2020). Library preparation used the immunoSEQ multiplex PCR assay. The table was pulled from immuneACCESS by TCRdb, which kept in-frame rearrangements only. Such tables lose some clones; where checked, under half of the loss comes from unresolved V genes, and the rest has no known cause. Present in this sample are around 140,000 clones, about 90% of which were seen just once. Around 7.3% of the sample belongs to the ten largest clones. The sequenced material came from blood. Receptors were obtained from a man in his late teens or twenties in good health.

The chain joins TRBV10-3 to TRBJ2-5; 7 positions match TRBD1. Losses at the gene ends were 3 bases for V and 5 bases for J; bases not matched to a gene: 3. Germline lookup yields CDR1 ENHRY and CDR2 SYGVKD. CDR3 size: 13 residues. In nucleotides, the CDR3 is TGTGCCATCAGTGAAGGGGGCCGGGAGACCCAGTACTTC. Residues: CAISEGGRETQYF.

J is TRBJ1-4 and V is TRBV27; D is unclear. Trimming stripped 3 bases from V and 2 bases from J, with 13 bases between. Germline V gives CDR1 MNHEY, CDR2 SMNVEV (reference sequence). This CDR3 is built from 16 residues. The CDR3 here is CASSFGQPSTNEKLFF. In DNA form, the CDR3 reads TGTGCCAGCAGTTTTGGGCAGCCGTCCACTAATGAAAAACTGTTTTTT.

V gene TRBV5-4 combines with J gene TRBJ2-3; D gene unclear. The CDR3 totals 12 residues. Trimming removed 2 bases from V and 4 bases from J, with 5 bases in between. Germline assignment: CDR1 SGHNT and CDR2 YYREEE (reference sequence). CDR3 DNA sequence: TGTGCCAGCAGCTTCGTCCCAGATACGCAGTATTTT. Its protein product is CASSFVPDTQYF.

V gene TRBV5-1 combines with J gene TRBJ1-4, with D unclear. Per the germline V gene, CDR1 is SGHRS and CDR2 is YFSETQ. V was cut by 0 bases and J by 7 bases, with 13 bases left in between. The CDR3 extends over 15 amino acids. The CDR3 is CASSLAGGLSEKLFF. The DNA for the CDR3 is TGCGCCAGCAGCTTGGCCGGAGGATTATCTGAAAAACTGTTTTTT.

This chain links TRBV5-6 with TRBJ2-7, with D unclear. This CDR3 contains 14 residues. Germline values: CDR1 SGHDT, CDR2 YYEEEE. V dropped 6 bases and J dropped 2 bases, with 15 bases sitting between them. The CDR3: CASKARVMTYEQYF. Written as DNA, the CDR3 is TGTGCCAGCAAAGCTCGGGTGATGACCTACGAGCAGTACTTC.

The chain combines TRBV9 with TRBJ1-5; D is unclear. The CDR3 loop spans 13 amino acids. V lost 0 bases, J lost 6 bases, and 7 bases lay in between. Per the germline V gene, CDR1 is SGDLS and CDR2 is YYNGEE. CDR3 region: CASSVAGFQPQHF. CDR3 in DNA: TGTGCCAGCAGCGTAGCTGGGTTTCAGCCCCAGCATTTT.

J is TRBJ2-7 and V is TRBV6-5; 10 bases fit TRBD1. CDR1 and CDR2 from the germline V gene are MNHEY and SVGAGI. CDR3 length: 15 amino acids. V lost 5 bases and J lost 3; bases outside the gene matches: 7. The chain's CDR3 is CASSLSGTGVYEQYF. In nucleotides, the CDR3 is TGTGCCAGCAGTCTATCCGGGACAGGGGTCTACGAGCAGTACTTC.

The chain links TRBV7-2 to TRBJ1-2, with TRBD1 as a possible D gene (5 bases). Looked up from germline, CDR1 is SGHTA and CDR2 is FQGNSA. CDR3 length: 13 amino acids. V was clipped by 1 base and J by 4 bases, with 7 bases between them. CDR3 in amino acids: CASSLETVYGYTF. In DNA, the CDR3 is TGTGCCAGCAGCTTAGAGACAGTCTATGGCTACACCTTC.

The chain couples TRBV12-3 or TRBV12-4 to TRBJ2-7; unclear D gene. The CDR3 length is 13 residues. V lost 0 bases, J lost 2 bases, and 5 bases lay in between. The CDR3 bases are TGTGCCAGCAGTTTAGCGGGCGCCTACGAGCAGTACTTC. Its translation: CASSLAGAYEQYF.

J is TRBJ2-7 and V is TRBV28; D is unclear. The length of the CDR3 is 14 residues. CDR1 and CDR2 from the germline V gene are MDHEN and SYDVKM. The V and J ends lost 11 bases and 0 bases respectively, with 17 bases between them. The CDR3 region is CAALGQAHSYEQYF. The CDR3 bases are TGTGCCGCCTTGGGCCAGGCCCACTCCTACGAGCAGTACTTC.

The chain recombines TRBV7-2 with TRBJ1-2, with D maybe TRBD1 (5 bases). The CDR3 extends over 16 amino acids. Per germline, CDR1 SGHTA and CDR2 FQGNSA. The germline V and J ends were trimmed by 5 bases and 8 bases, with 24 bases remaining between them. DNA for the CDR3: TGTGCCAGCAGCCCCTCTGCCGGGACCCAGACGGGAGGCTACACCTTC. Its protein is CASSPSAGTQTGGYTF.

This chain uses TRBV27 with TRBJ1-6; 7 nucleotides agree with TRBD1. The ends lost 5 bases at V and 13 bases at J; junction bases unmatched: 5. The CDR3 has 12 amino acids. Germline CDR1 MNHEY, CDR2 SMNVEV (reference sequence). The DNA for the CDR3 is TGTGCCAGCAGTAAACAGGGGAGGCCCCTCCACTTT. Translation: CASSKQGRPLHF.

Only one count was recorded for this clone. The CDR3 reads CSATTGYEQYF. CDR3 sequence (DNA): TGCAGCGCAACGACAGGCTACGAGCAGTACTTC. The chain couples TRBV29-1 to TRBJ2-7, with D tentatively TRBD1 (6 bases). Per the germline V gene, CDR1 is SQVTM and CDR2 is ANQGSEA. The CDR3 consists of 11 residues. V gave up 7 bases and J gave up 3 bases, with 10 bases separating them.

The V and J genes are TRBV5-1 and TRBJ1-1; TRBD1 is a possible D gene (6 bases). The V gene's germline CDR1 is SGHRS and CDR2 YFSETQ. CDR3 length: 15 amino acids. Trimming pared 0 bases from V and 4 bases from J, leaving 13 bases between. The CDR3 here is CASSLAPGAVTEAFF. For the CDR3, the DNA is TGCGCCAGCAGCTTGGCCCCGGGGGCGGTCACTGAAGCTTTCTTT.

The rearrangement joins TRBV2 to TRBJ2-7; D possibly matches TRBD1 or TRBD2 (5 bases each). The germline V gene has CDR1 SNHLY and CDR2 FYNNEI. The length of the CDR3 is 13 residues. With 1 base removed from V and 5 bases from J, the gap between germline ends came to 9 bases. CDR3 coding DNA: TGTGCCAGCAGTGAAGGGGGGTCGAACGAGCAGTACTTC. Its translation is CASSEGGSNEQYF.

The chain recombines TRBV27 with TRBJ2-2, with a weak D call TRBD2 (5 bases). The CDR3 length is 16 residues. Germline V gene lookup returns CDR1 MNHEY and CDR2 SMNVEV (reference sequence). The V and J ends lost 6 bases and 0 bases respectively, with 14 bases between them. CDR3 DNA sequence: TGTGCCAGCAGACCTCGCGGGCCCTCGAACACCGGGGAGCTGTTTTTT. Residues: CASRPRGPSNTGELFF.

This clone was detected once. V is TRBV5-1 and J is TRBJ2-1; TRBD2 agrees at 10 bases. V dropped 3 bases and J dropped 3; count of bases not matched to a gene: 0. Germline loops: CDR1 SGHRS, CDR2 YFSETQ. The CDR3 sequence is 14 residues long. This chain's CDR3 is CASSSSGGYNEQFF. The CDR3 nucleotides are TGCGCCAGCAGCTCTAGCGGGGGCTACAATGAGCAGTTCTTC.

The chain recombines TRBV5-4 with TRBJ1-1; unclear D gene. V was shortened by 0 bases and J by 1 base, with 7 bases between the two germline ends. The CDR3 spans 14 residues. Germline CDR1 is SGHNT and CDR2 is YYREEE (reference sequence). This CDR3 is CASSLARKNTEAFF. The CDR3 DNA sequence: TGTGCCAGCAGCTTGGCCAGAAAGAACACTGAAGCTTTCTTT.

The CDR3 nucleotides read TGTGCCAGCAGTACCCCCGACAGCAGCTCCTACAATGAGCAGTTCTTC. Translating it yields CASSTPDSSSYNEQFF. The rearrangement uses TRBV28 and TRBJ2-1; possible D gene TRBD1, 5 bases. The length of the CDR3 is 16 residues. Deletions cut 5 bases from V and 0 bases from J, with 14 bases between. CDR1 is MDHEN and CDR2 is SYDVKM in the germline V gene.

This clone appeared a single time. The chain carries TRBV6-1 and TRBJ2-3; D not certain. V lost 2 bases to trimming and J lost 4 bases, with 13 bases between them. Germline lookup yields CDR1 MNHNS and CDR2 SASEGT. This CDR3 is built from 15 residues. CDR3 residues: CASSETPMPSDTQYF. Here the CDR3 DNA reads TGTGCCAGCAGTGAAACCCCAATGCCCTCAGATACGCAGTATTTT.

The sample holds one count of this clone. The rearrangement joins TRBV9 to TRBJ1-4; 8 bases are a match to TRBD1. Germline CDR1 and CDR2: SGDLS and YYNGEE. The CDR3 is 15 amino acids. Trimming at V came to 3 bases and at J to 7 bases, leaving 8 bases not matched to a gene. The chain's CDR3 is CASSEPGTGGEKLFF. The CDR3 coding sequence is TGTGCCAGCAGCGAGCCCGGGACAGGTGGTGAAAAACTGTTTTTT.